The next 6 T cell receptor beta chains were all read from a single sample in a study of OX40 agonist ivuxolimab in advanced cancers. The assay was immunoSEQ multiplex PCR, and TCRdb's table has in-frame clones only and misses some. The profile shows tens of thousands of clones, 75% to 90% of them singletons. This specimen was CD4+ or CD8+ T cells sorted from blood, taken in a trial of the OX40 agonist ivuxolimab. The source is an adult with an advanced solid tumor such as melanoma, head and neck, liver or kidney cancer.

This chain connects TRBV6-5 to TRBJ1-4; D remains unclear. Trimming removed 8 bases from V and 11 bases from J, with 18 bases in between. The CDR3 runs 13 residues. Germline CDR1 MNHEY, CDR2 SVGAGI. CDR3 sequence: CASRGVGESKLFF. CDR3 DNA: TGTGCCAGCCGGGGTGTCGGGGAATCGAAACTGTTTTTT.

J is TRBJ2-1 and V is TRBV9; 8 nucleotides line up with TRBD2. The CDR3 contains 15 residues. Germline V CDR1 and CDR2: SGDLS, YYNGEE. The V gene end was trimmed by 0 bases and the J gene end by 9 bases; junction bases not matched to a gene: 8. The CDR3 coding sequence is TGTGCCAGCAGCGTAGCGGTAGCGGGAACTGCTGAGCAGTTCTTC. Protein sequence: CASSVAVAGTAEQFF.

V gene TRBV18 combines with J gene TRBJ2-7, with D tentatively TRBD1 (5 bases). V was shortened by 0 bases and J by 3 bases, with 12 bases between the two germline ends. Germline CDR1 and CDR2: KGHSH and LQKENI. This CDR3 is 15 amino acids long. Here the CDR3 reads CASSPPNGRVYEQYF. The CDR3, as DNA: TGTGCCAGCTCACCACCCAACGGCAGGGTCTACGAGCAGTACTTC.

The CDR3 DNA reads as TGCGCCAGCAGGTCGGACAGCAATGAGCAGTTCTTC. Its translation: CASRSDSNEQFF. The rearrangement links TRBV10-2 to TRBJ2-1; TRBD1 might be the D (6 bases). This CDR3 comprises 12 residues. Trimming pared 6 bases from V and 6 bases from J, leaving 9 bases between. CDR1 WSHSY and CDR2 SAAADI come from the germline V gene.

V usage is TRBV6-5 and J usage is TRBJ2-7; no firm D call. V lost 0 bases, J lost 3 bases, and 9 bases lay in between. The CDR3 extends over 14 amino acids. The V gene's germline CDR1 is MNHEY and CDR2 SVGAGI. Here the CDR3 reads CASSYSTKNYEQYF. CDR3 coding DNA: TGTGCCAGCAGTTACTCAACTAAAAACTACGAGCAGTACTTC.

The V call is TRBV5-4, the J call TRBJ2-2, with 12 positions matching TRBD2. The CDR3 consists of 17 residues. Germline CDR1 is SGHNT and CDR2 is YYREEE (reference sequence). V lost 3 bases and J lost 5; bases outside the gene matches: 8. The CDR3 loop reads CASSSGLAGLGTGELFF. CDR3 in DNA: TGTGCCAGCAGCTCAGGACTAGCGGGGCTTGGAACCGGGGAGCTGTTTTTT.